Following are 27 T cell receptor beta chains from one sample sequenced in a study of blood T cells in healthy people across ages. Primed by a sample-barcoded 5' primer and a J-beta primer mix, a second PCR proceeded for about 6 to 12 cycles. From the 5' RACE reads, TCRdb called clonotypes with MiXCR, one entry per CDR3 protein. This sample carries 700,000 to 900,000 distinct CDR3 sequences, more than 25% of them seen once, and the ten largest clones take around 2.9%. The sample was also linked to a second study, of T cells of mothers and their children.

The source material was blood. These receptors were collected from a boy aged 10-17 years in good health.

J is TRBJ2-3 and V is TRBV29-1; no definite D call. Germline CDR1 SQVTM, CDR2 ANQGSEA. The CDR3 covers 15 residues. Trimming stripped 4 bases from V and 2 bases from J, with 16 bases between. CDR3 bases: TGCAGCGTTGTAAGGCCCTTAACTCACACAGATACGCAGTATTTT. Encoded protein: CSVVRPLTHTDTQYF.

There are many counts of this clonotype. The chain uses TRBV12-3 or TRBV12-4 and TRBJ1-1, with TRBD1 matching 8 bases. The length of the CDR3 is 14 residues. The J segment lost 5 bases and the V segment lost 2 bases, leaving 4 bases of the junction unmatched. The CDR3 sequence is CASSLQGAGTEAFF. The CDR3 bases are TGTGCCAGCAGTTTACAGGGGGCTGGGACTGAAGCTTTCTTT.

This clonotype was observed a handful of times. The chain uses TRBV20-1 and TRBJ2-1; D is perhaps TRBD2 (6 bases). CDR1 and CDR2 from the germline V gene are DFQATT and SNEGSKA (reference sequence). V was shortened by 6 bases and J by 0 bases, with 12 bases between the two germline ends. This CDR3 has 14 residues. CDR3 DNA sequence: TGCAGTGCCATGGGACTTCGCTCCTACAATGAGCAGTTCTTC. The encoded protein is CSAMGLRSYNEQFF.

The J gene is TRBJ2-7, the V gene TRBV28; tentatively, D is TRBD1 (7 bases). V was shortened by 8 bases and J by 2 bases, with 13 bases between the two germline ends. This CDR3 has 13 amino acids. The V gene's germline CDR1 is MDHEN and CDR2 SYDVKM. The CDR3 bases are TGTGCCAGCGGGCGGGACAGCCCCTACGAGCAGTACTTC. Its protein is CASGRDSPYEQYF. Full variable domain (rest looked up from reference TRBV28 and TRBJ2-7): DVKVTQSSRYLVKRTGEKVFLECVQDMDHENMFWYRQDPGLGLRLIYFSYDVKMKEKGDIPEGYSVSREKKERFSLILESASTNQTSMYLCASGRDSPYEQYFGPGTRLTVT.

DNA of the CDR3: TGTGCCAGCATCATCCGGGGACAGGGACTCTCTGGGGCCAACGTCCTGACTTTC. Its translation is CASIIRGQGLSGANVLTF. The chain is built from TRBV11-2 and TRBJ2-6, with TRBD1 matching over 9 bases. The CDR3 totals 18 residues. J lost 0 bases, V lost 7 bases, and 10 bases had no gene match. Germline values: CDR1 SGHAT, CDR2 FQNNGV.

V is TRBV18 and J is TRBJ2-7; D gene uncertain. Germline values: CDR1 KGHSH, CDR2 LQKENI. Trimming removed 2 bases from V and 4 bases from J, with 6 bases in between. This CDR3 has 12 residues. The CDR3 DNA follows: TGTGCCAGCTCACCATGGGCGTACGAGCAGTACTTC. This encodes CASSPWAYEQYF.

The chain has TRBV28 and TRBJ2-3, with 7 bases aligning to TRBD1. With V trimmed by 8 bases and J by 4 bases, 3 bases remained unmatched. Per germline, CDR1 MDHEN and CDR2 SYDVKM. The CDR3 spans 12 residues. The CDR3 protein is CASETGADTQYF. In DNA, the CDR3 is TGTGCCAGCGAAACAGGGGCAGATACGCAGTATTTT.

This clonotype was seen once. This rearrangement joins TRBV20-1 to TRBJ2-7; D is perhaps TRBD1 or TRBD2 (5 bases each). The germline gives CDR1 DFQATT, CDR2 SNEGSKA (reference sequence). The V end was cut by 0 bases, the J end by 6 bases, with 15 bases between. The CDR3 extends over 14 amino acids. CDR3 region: CSARDQSGGGEQYF. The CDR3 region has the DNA TGCAGTGCTAGAGATCAATCGGGTGGGGGCGAGCAGTACTTC.

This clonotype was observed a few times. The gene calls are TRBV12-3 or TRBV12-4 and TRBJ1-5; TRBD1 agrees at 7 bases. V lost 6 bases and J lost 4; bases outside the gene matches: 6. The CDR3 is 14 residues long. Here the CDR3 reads CASSPQGNNQPQHF. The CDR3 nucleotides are TGTGCCAGCAGCCCACAGGGGAATAATCAGCCCCAGCATTTT.

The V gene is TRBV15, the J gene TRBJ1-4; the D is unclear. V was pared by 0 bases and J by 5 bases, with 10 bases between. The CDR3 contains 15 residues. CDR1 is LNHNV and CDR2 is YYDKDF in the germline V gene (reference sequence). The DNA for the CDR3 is TGTGCCACCAGCAGAGAAGCGGGCCAAAATGAAAAACTGTTTTTT. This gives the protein CATSREAGQNEKLFF.

The CDR3 protein is CASSSYRDLGCNEQFF. The DNA of the CDR3 is TGCGCCAGCAGCTCCTACAGGGATCTAGGCTGCAATGAGCAGTTCTTC. The chain joins TRBV5-1 to TRBJ2-1; tentatively, D is TRBD1 (6 bases). There are 16 residues in the CDR3. Germline values: CDR1 SGHRS, CDR2 YFSETQ. V lost 3 bases and J lost 6, with 19 bases in between.

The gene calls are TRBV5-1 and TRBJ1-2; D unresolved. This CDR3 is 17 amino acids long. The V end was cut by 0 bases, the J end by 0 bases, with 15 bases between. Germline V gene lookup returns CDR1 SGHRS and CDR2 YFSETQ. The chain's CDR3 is CASSLGGSFPSNYGYTF. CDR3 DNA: TGCGCCAGCAGCTTGGGCGGGTCCTTTCCTTCTAACTATGGCTACACCTTC.

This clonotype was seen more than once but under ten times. In nucleotides, the CDR3 is TGTGCTAGTGGTTCGGGACTAGCGGCTAGCACAGATACGCAGTATTTT. This sequence encodes CASGSGLAASTDTQYF. This chain links TRBV12-5 with TRBJ2-3, with 11 bases matching TRBD2. Germline V gives CDR1 LGHNT, CDR2 FRNRAP. V trimming: 4 bases; J trimming: 0 bases; junction bases outside the gene matches: 3. The CDR3 has 16 residues.

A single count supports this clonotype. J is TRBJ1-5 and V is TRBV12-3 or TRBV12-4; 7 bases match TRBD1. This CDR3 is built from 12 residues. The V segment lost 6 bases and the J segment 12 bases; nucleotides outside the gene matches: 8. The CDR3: CASSPAGQVQHF. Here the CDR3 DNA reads TGTGCCAGCAGCCCTGCAGGACAGGTCCAGCATTTT.

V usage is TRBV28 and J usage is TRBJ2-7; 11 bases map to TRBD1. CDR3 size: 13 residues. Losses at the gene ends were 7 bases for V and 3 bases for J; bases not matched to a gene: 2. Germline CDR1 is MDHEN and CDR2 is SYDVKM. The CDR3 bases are TGTGCCAGCAAGGGACAGGGGGGCTACGAGCAGTACTTC. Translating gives CASKGQGGYEQYF.

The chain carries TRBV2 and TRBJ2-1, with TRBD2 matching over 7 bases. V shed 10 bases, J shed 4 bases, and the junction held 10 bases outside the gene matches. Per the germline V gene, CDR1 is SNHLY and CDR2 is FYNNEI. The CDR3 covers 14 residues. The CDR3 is CATSPRTRYNEQFF. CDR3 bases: TGTGCCACCAGCCCAAGGACTAGGTACAATGAGCAGTTCTTC.

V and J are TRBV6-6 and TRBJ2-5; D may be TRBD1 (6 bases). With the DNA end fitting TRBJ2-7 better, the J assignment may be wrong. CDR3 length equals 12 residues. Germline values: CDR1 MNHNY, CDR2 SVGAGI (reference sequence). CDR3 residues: CASSTQGSEQYF. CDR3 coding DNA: TGTGCCAGCAGTACACAGGGAAGCGAGCAGTACTTC.

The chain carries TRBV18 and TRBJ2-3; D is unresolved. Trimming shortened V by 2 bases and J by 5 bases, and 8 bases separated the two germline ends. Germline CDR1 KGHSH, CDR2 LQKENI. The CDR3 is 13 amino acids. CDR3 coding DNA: TGTGCCAGCTCACCAAAAGTGGGAGATACGCAGTATTTT. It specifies CASSPKVGDTQYF.

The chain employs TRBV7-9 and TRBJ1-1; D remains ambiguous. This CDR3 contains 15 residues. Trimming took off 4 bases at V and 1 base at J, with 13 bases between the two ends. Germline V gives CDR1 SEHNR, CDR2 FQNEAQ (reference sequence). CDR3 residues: CASSYSTRTNTEAFF. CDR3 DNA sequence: TGTGCCAGCAGCTATTCGACACGAACGAACACTGAAGCTTTCTTT.

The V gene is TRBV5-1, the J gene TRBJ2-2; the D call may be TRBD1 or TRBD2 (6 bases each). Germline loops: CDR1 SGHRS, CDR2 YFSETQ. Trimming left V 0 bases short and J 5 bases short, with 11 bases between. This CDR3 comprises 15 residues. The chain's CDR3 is CASSLEGGITGELFF. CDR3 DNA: TGCGCCAGCAGCTTGGAAGGGGGGATAACCGGGGAGCTGTTTTTT.

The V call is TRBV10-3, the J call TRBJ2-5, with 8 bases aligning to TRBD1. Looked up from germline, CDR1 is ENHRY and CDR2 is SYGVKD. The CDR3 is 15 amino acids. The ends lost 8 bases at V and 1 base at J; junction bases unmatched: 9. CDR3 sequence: CAISTGTGVQETQYF. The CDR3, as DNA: TGTGCCATCTCAACCGGGACAGGCGTCCAAGAGACCCAGTACTTC.

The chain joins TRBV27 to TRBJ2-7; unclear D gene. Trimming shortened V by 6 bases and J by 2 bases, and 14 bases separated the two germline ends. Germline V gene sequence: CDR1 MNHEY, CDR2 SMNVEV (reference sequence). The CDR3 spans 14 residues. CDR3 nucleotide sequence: TGTGCCAGCAGGCCTCCGACTGTACCCTACGAGCAGTACTTC. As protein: CASRPPTVPYEQYF.

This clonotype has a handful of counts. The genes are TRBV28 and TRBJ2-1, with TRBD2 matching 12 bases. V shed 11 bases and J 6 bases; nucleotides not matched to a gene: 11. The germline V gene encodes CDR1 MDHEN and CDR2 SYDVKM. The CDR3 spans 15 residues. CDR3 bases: TGTGCCTCGTTCCGACTAGCGGGGGACCTCAATGAGCAGTTCTTC. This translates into CASFRLAGDLNEQFF.

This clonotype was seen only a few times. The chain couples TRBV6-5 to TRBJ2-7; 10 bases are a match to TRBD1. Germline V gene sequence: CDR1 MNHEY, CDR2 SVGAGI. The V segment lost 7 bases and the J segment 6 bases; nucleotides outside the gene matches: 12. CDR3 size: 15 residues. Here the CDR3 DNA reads TGTGCCAGCAACACCGTAGGACAGGGGGTTCGCGAGCAGTACTTC. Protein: CASNTVGQGVREQYF.

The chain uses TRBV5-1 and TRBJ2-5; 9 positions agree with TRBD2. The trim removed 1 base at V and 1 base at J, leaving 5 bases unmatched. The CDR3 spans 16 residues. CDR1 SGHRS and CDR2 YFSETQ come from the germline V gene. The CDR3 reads CASSLLLAGSQETQYF. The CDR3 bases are TGCGCCAGCAGCTTGTTGCTAGCGGGGTCCCAAGAGACCCAGTACTTC.

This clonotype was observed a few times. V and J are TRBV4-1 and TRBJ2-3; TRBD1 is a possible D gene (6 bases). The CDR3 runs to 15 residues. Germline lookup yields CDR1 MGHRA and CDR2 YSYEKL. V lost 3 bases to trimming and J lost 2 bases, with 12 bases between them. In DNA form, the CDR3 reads TGCGCCAGCAGCCAGATGGACAGAGACACAGATACGCAGTATTTT. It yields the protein CASSQMDRDTDTQYF.

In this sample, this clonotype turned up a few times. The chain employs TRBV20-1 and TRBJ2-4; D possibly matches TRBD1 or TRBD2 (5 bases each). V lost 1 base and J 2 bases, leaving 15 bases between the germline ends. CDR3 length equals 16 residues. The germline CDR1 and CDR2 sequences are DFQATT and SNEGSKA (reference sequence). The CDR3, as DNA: TGCAGTGCTAGAGGCCGGGCCCGGGGACCCAAAAACATTCAGTACTTC. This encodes CSARGRARGPKNIQYF.